These T cell receptor beta chains were read from a single sample in a study of T cells in Graves' hyperthyroidism and ophthalmopathy. TCRdb itself ran the multiplex PCR reads through MiXCR, one entry per CDR3 protein. Of roughly 600,000 distinct CDR3 sequences listed, roughly 15% are singletons. The sequenced sample consisted of blood. The receptor source for this set is a woman in her forties or fifties with Graves' ophthalmopathy. Each CDR3 is given with its conserved first and last residue. The D gene is left open where the match is weak. Rows give clone size only sometimes, using once, few, many, or a class for an expanded clone.

TGCAGTGCTCCTAGCGACTACAATGAGCAGTTCTTC | CSAPSDYNEQFF | 12 | TRBV20-1 | NA | TRBJ2-1 | many
TGCAGTGCTGAGGATCCGAAGCGGGAGATGACAGATACGCAGTATTTT | CSAEDPKREMTDTQYF | 16 | TRBV20-1 | TRBD2 | TRBJ2-3 | NA
TGTGCCAGCAGACTAGCGGGAGACACCGGGGAGCTGTTTTTT | CASRLAGDTGELFF | 14 | TRBV5-6 | TRBD2 | TRBJ2-2 | many
TGTGCCAGCAGCGTAGAGGCCGGACAACCTTCGACCGGGGAGCTGTTTTTT | CASSVEAGQPSTGELFF | 17 | TRBV9 | NA | TRBJ2-2 | few
TGCAGTGCTAGACGGACTAGCGGTGGGAATGAGCAGTTCTTC | CSARRTSGGNEQFF | 14 | TRBV20-1 | TRBD2 | TRBJ2-1 | many
TGTGCCAGCAGGGCCTCCGGGACTAGCGGGAATGAGCAGTTCTTC | CASRASGTSGNEQFF | 15 | TRBV12-3/TRBV12-4 | TRBD2 | TRBJ2-1 | NA
TGTGCCAGCAGTTTTTCGGGGGCTGATTCACCCCTCCACTTT | CASSFSGADSPLHF | 14 | TRBV12-3/TRBV12-4 | NA | TRBJ1-6 | NA
TGTGCCAGCACGCTGGTTCAGGGCTCTGAAGCTTTCTTT | CASTLVQGSEAFF | 13 | TRBV7-2 | NA | TRBJ1-1 | many
TGTGCCAGCAGTCCCCGGGACAAACCTGGAAACACCATATATTTT | CASSPRDKPGNTIYF | 15 | TRBV27 | NA | TRBJ1-3 | few
TGTGCCAGCAGCCCCCTAGCGGGAAATCGTCTACTCTACGAGCAGTACTTC | CASSPLAGNRLLYEQYF | 17 | TRBV11-2 | TRBD2 | TRBJ2-7 | many
TGTGCCAGCAGCCAGAAGACCGGGACACTTAATTCACCCCTCCACTTT | CASSQKTGTLNSPLHF | 16 | TRBV7-2 | NA | TRBJ1-6 | few
TGCGCCAGCAGCGCACGCAGGGGAGTCACTGAAGCTTTCTTT | CASSARRGVTEAFF | 14 | TRBV5-1 | NA | TRBJ1-1 | many
TGTGCCAGCAGCTTACACCCGCCGACAGAGGGGGAGACCCAGTACTTC | CASSLHPPTEGETQYF | 16 | TRBV7-2 | NA | TRBJ2-5 | many
TGCGCCAGCAGCTTCAGGGGGCCGGAGAACACCGGGGAGCTGTTTTTT | CASSFRGPENTGELFF | 16 | TRBV5-1 | TRBD1 | TRBJ2-2 | NA
TGTGCCAGCAGCCCCCCGGCCGGGGACAGGGGTGGTGAAGAGACCCAGTACTTC | CASSPPAGDRGGEETQYF | 18 | TRBV7-9 | TRBD1 | TRBJ2-5 | many
TGTGCTAGTGGTTTGGTAGGTGTTTTACAGGGCGGTCAGCCCCAGCATTTT | CASGLVGVLQGGQPQHF | 17 | TRBV12-5 | NA | TRBJ1-5 | many
TGTGCCAGCAGTGAAGGGTTGGGCAGGGGAACAAAACACGATGGCTACACCTTC | CASSEGLGRGTKHDGYTF | 18 | TRBV2 | NA | TRBJ1-2 | many
TGCAGTGCTGGGTCGGGGGGTCCCAAAAACATTCAGTACTTC | CSAGSGGPKNIQYF | 14 | TRBV20-1 | TRBD2 | TRBJ2-4 | many
TGTGCCAGCAGCGGGGGGACGGGACTAGCAGATTCCTCCTACAATGAGCAGTTCTTC | CASSGGTGLADSSYNEQFF | 19 | TRBV9 | TRBD2 | TRBJ2-1 | many
TGTGCCAGCAGCCCCGCTTTAGGGGTCAATGAGCAGTTCTTC | CASSPALGVNEQFF | 14 | TRBV7-2 | NA | TRBJ2-1 | many
TGCAGTGCTAGAGATCTCCCGGGTGCTCAGCCCCAGCATTTT | CSARDLPGAQPQHF | 14 | TRBV20-1 | NA | TRBJ1-5 | many
TGCAGTGCTAGCCGCCCGGACTACTACAATGAGCAGTTCTTC | CSASRPDYYNEQFF | 14 | TRBV20-1 | NA | TRBJ2-1 | NA
TGCAGTGCTACGGGACAGTCCCACGAGCAGTGCTTC | CSATGQSHEQCF | 12 | TRBV20-1 | TRBD1 | TRBJ2-7 | NA
TGTGCCAGCAGCCTTGGACAGAAGAATCAGCCCCAGCATTTT | CASSLGQKNQPQHF | 14 | TRBV28 | NA | TRBJ1-5 | many
TGTGCCAGCAGCCGGGGACAGGGGGCCGAGCAGTACTTC | CASSRGQGAEQYF | 13 | TRBV27 | TRBD1 | TRBJ2-7 | NA
TGTGCCAGCAGGGTAGGGCGGTTAGCGGGAGGGTTTGAGCAGTTCTTC | CASRVGRLAGGFEQFF | 16 | TRBV28 | TRBD2 | TRBJ2-1 | many
TGTGCCACGACTTTCAATCCTAACTATGGCTACACCTTC | CATTFNPNYGYTF | 13 | TRBV7-3 | NA | TRBJ1-2 | few
TGTGCCAGCAGCCCGAGGGACACGAGCACAGATACGCAGTATTTT | CASSPRDTSTDTQYF | 15 | TRBV6-1 | NA | TRBJ2-3 | many
TGTGCCAGCAGTTACTGGGGACTAGGGGACAATGAGCAGTTCTTC | CASSYWGLGDNEQFF | 15 | TRBV6-5 | TRBD2 | TRBJ2-1 | few
TGTGCCAGTAGTATGGGAACAGGGGGCGATTCACCCCTCCACTTT | CASSMGTGGDSPLHF | 15 | TRBV19 | TRBD1 | TRBJ1-6 | NA
TGTGCCAGTAGTATGGCACTAGCGGACTACAATGAGCAGTTCTTC | CASSMALADYNEQFF | 15 | TRBV19 | TRBD2 | TRBJ2-1 | NA
TGTGCCAGCAGCCCGATAGCGGGAAGAAGATTTAGCACAGATACGCAGTATTTT | CASSPIAGRRFSTDTQYF | 18 | TRBV28 | TRBD2 | TRBJ2-3 | many
TGCGCCAGCAGCCAAGGGACTACCGGCTCCTACGAGCAGTACTTC | CASSQGTTGSYEQYF | 15 | TRBV4-3 | NA | TRBJ2-7 | many
TGTGCCAGCAGTTACGAGACAGGGGGCGTTGATGAGCAGTTCTTC | CASSYETGGVDEQFF | 15 | TRBV6-5 | TRBD1 | TRBJ2-1 | few
TGTGCCAGCAGTTTAGGACAGGGGGCGCGGGGCGAGCAGTACTTC | CASSLGQGARGEQYF | 15 | TRBV12-3/TRBV12-4 | TRBD1 | TRBJ2-7 | NA
TGTGCCACCAGTGATTTGTTACAGTCGGGCTACACCTTC | CATSDLLQSGYTF | 13 | TRBV24-1 | NA | TRBJ1-2 | NA
TGTGCCAGCAGTTTTTGGGGGGGCGCGGGCAATCAGCCCCAGCATTTT | CASSFWGGAGNQPQHF | 16 | TRBV28 | NA | TRBJ1-5 | many
TGTGCCAGCAGCTTGAATAGCGGGGAAATCAATGAGCAGTTCTTC | CASSLNSGEINEQFF | 15 | TRBV7-2 | TRBD2 | TRBJ2-1 | NA
TGTGCCAGCAGCGTATCCGGGACGAACGCAGATACGCAGTATTTT | CASSVSGTNADTQYF | 15 | TRBV9 | NA | TRBJ2-3 | NA
TGTGCCAGCAGCCGCGCGGGGACTAGCGGGAGCAATGAGCAGTACTTC | CASSRAGTSGSNEQYF | 16 | TRBV6-1 | TRBD2 | TRBJ2-7 | few
TGCTCCTTTGTGGGGAACACTGAAGCTTTCTTT | CSFVGNTEAFF | 11 | TRBV29-1 | NA | TRBJ1-1 | many
TGTGCCAGCAGTTTTCCCGGACCGAGTAGCCAGCCCCAGCATTTT | CASSFPGPSSQPQHF | 15 | TRBV28 | NA | TRBJ1-5 | many
TGTGCCAGCAGCTTACCTAGAGCGGGAGGGCCTGAGACCCAGTACTTC | CASSLPRAGGPETQYF | 16 | TRBV7-9 | TRBD2 | TRBJ2-5 | few
TGTGCCAGCAGTTTATCCAGTTTTGGCAATCAGCCCCAGCATTTT | CASSLSSFGNQPQHF | 15 | TRBV28 | NA | TRBJ1-5 | many
TGTGCCAGTATACAGGGTTCTCGCGCTGAAGCTTTCTTT | CASIQGSRAEAFF | 13 | TRBV28 | NA | TRBJ1-1 | NA
TGTGCCTGCAGGCGGACAGGGCCCACTGAAGCTTTCTTT | CACRRTGPTEAFF | 13 | TRBV6-1 | TRBD1 | TRBJ1-1 | NA
TGTGCCAGCAGCACACCGGGACTAACCTACGAGCAGTACTTC | CASSTPGLTYEQYF | 14 | TRBV28 | TRBD2 | TRBJ2-7 | many
TGTGCCAGCAAACGCCCAGGGACCGGGGAGCTGTTTTTT | CASKRPGTGELFF | 13 | TRBV9 | NA | TRBJ2-2 | NA
TGTGCCAGCAGCTTGGACCCAGGTACCCACACAGATACGCAGTATTTT | CASSLDPGTHTDTQYF | 16 | TRBV5-6 | NA | TRBJ2-3 | NA